The 23 T cell receptor beta chains below were found in one sample sequenced in a study of blood T cell repertoires in COVID-19. The protocol was immunoSEQ multiplex PCR, while the TCRdb copy is restricted to in-frame clones and leaves out a portion. The profile shows over 200,000 clones, 70% to 90% of them singletons. Sequencing was done on a sample of peripheral blood. Every receptor here comes from a woman between 45 and 65 years old with active or convalescent COVID-19.

As to this clone: The junction shows a germline mismatch at one end, possibly a read error. The rearrangement uses TRBV6-5 and TRBJ1-2; D possibly corresponds to TRBD1 (5 bases). Germline CDR1 is MNHEY and CDR2 is SVGAGI. The CDR3 covers 15 residues. Here the CDR3 reads CASSYFGLGDRSPSF. The CDR3 nucleotides read TGTGCCAGCAGTTACTTTGGATTAGGAGACAGATCCCCGTCTTTC.

The J gene is TRBJ1-2, the V gene TRBV6-5, with D possibly matching TRBD1 (6 bases). V dropped 2 bases and J dropped 8 bases, with 15 bases sitting between them. Germline CDR1 and CDR2: MNHEY and SVGAGI. The CDR3 is 14 residues long. CDR3 coding DNA: TGTGCCAGCAGTTACGCTGACAGGTTGAAAGGCTACACCTTC. Translation gives CASSYADRLKGYTF.

This clone is a singleton in its sample. The chain carries TRBV9 and TRBJ2-3; D is perhaps TRBD1 (6 bases). The CDR3 is 15 amino acids. Germline CDR1 and CDR2: SGDLS and YYNGEE. V was shortened by 4 bases and J by 4 bases, with 16 bases between the two germline ends. The CDR3 here is CASSLPEGDPDTQYF. CDR3 nucleotide sequence: TGTGCCAGCAGCCTCCCTGAGGGGGACCCAGATACGCAGTATTTT.

The CDR3 loop reads CASGPTGYNYGYTF. The CDR3 coding sequence is TGTGCCAGCGGACCGACAGGGTACAACTATGGCTACACCTTC. The rearrangement links TRBV5-6 to TRBJ1-2, with 7 positions matching TRBD1. Germline values: CDR1 SGHDT, CDR2 YYEEEE. The CDR3 sequence is 14 residues long. V shed 7 bases, J shed 2 bases, and the junction held 8 bases outside the gene matches.

The chain links TRBV5-4 to TRBJ1-3, with 7 bases identical to TRBD1. J gave up 1 base and V 4 bases, and 5 bases lay outside the gene matches. The CDR3 totals 15 residues. Germline values: CDR1 SGHNT, CDR2 YYREEE (reference sequence). CDR3 sequence: CASSRDSLSGNTIYF. The CDR3 DNA follows: TGTGCCAGCAGCAGGGACAGTTTGTCTGGAAACACCATATATTTT.

The rearrangement links TRBV5-1 to TRBJ1-2; perhaps TRBD1 as D (6 bases). V lost 3 bases and J 6 bases, leaving 15 bases between the germline ends. Looked up from germline, CDR1 is SGHRS and CDR2 is YFSETQ. This CDR3 region has 14 residues. The CDR3 loop reads CASSSTGTINGYTF. The CDR3 coding sequence is TGCGCCAGCAGCTCCACCGGGACAATCAATGGCTACACCTTC. The whole variable domain, filled in from reference TRBV5-1 and TRBJ1-2, reads KAGVTQTPRYLIKTRGQQVTLSCSPISGHRSVSWYQQTPGQGLQFLFEYFSETQRNKGNFPGRFSGRQFSNSRSEMNVSTLELGDSALYLCASSSTGTINGYTFGSGTRLTVV.

The V gene is TRBV24-1, the J gene TRBJ2-5, with D possibly TRBD1 on 6 matching bases. Trimming took off 4 bases at V and 4 bases at J, with 15 bases between the two ends. This CDR3 is 15 amino acids long. The germline gives CDR1 KGHDR, CDR2 SFDVKD. The CDR3 DNA reads TGTGCCACCAGTGACCCTAGGACAGCAGGAGAGACCCAGTACTTC. This sequence encodes CATSDPRTAGETQYF.

CDR3 nucleotides: TGCGCCAGCAGCTTGGGAATCAGGAACACTGAAGCTTTCTTT. This translates into CASSLGIRNTEAFF. The V call is TRBV5-1, the J call TRBJ1-1; no reliable D call. CDR1 is SGHRS and CDR2 is YFSETQ in the germline V gene. The CDR3 sequence is 14 residues long. Trimming took 0 bases from V and 1 from J, leaving 7 bases between them.

V and J are TRBV10-3 and TRBJ1-1, with D unclear. Trimming removed 10 bases at V and 0 bases at J, with 15 bases between. This CDR3 is 14 amino acids long. Germline CDR1 and CDR2: ENHRY and SYGVKD. For the CDR3, the DNA is TGTGCCACCCGTCCTCCAGGATTGAACACTGAAGCTTTCTTT. Amino acids: CATRPPGLNTEAFF.

The J gene is TRBJ2-2, the V gene TRBV6-5; TRBD1 matches 8 bases. The CDR3 sequence is 15 residues long. Germline lookup yields CDR1 MNHEY and CDR2 SVGAGI. The J segment lost 4 bases and the V segment lost 6 bases, leaving 7 bases of the junction unmatched. This CDR3 is CASSTWTGSTGELFF. The CDR3, as DNA: TGTGCCAGCAGCACCTGGACAGGGAGCACCGGGGAGCTGTTTTTT.

The CDR3 is CASSQGQGAGYGYTF. In DNA form, the CDR3 reads TGCGCCAGCAGCCAAGGACAGGGGGCGGGCTATGGCTACACCTTC. V and J are TRBV4-1 and TRBJ1-2, with 10 bases matching TRBD1. CDR3 length: 15 residues. The V gene's germline CDR1 is MGHRA and CDR2 YSYEKL. Trimming cost V 1 base and J 4 bases; bases outside gene matches: 3.

This clone was seen only once. This chain connects TRBV19 to TRBJ2-3; D is unresolved. Deletions cut 5 bases from V and 6 bases from J, with 12 bases between. Germline-derived CDR1 and CDR2 are LNHDA and SQIVND (reference sequence). The CDR3 is 13 amino acids. The CDR3, as DNA: TGTGCCAGTAGTTTCCGGGTTTCCGATACGCAGTATTTT. This gives the protein CASSFRVSDTQYF.

The chain couples TRBV6-5 to TRBJ1-2; 7 bases line up with TRBD1. V was clipped by 5 bases and J by 5 bases; unmatched bases: 8. CDR1 is MNHEY, CDR2 SVGAGI, per germline. The CDR3 contains 14 residues. The CDR3 DNA reads as TGTGCCAGCAGTCCAGACAGGGAATGGTATGGCTACACCTTC. It codes for CASSPDREWYGYTF.

This clone was seen only a few times. This chain uses TRBV4-2 with TRBJ1-2; D might be TRBD1 (6 bases). With 3 bases removed from V and 4 bases from J, the gap between germline ends came to 18 bases. Germline V gene lookup returns CDR1 LGHNA and CDR2 YNFKEQ. The length of the CDR3 is 16 residues. For the CDR3, the DNA is TGTGCCAGCAGCCAGATCGAGGGGGAAGGGGGCTATGGCTACACCTTC. It translates to CASSQIEGEGGYGYTF.

The CDR3, as DNA: TGCGCCACCTACGGGTCGTATGGCTACACCTTC. Its translation is CATYGSYGYTF. The V call is TRBV10-2, the J call TRBJ1-2; D remains unclear. Trimming shortened V by 10 bases and J by 5 bases, and 11 bases separated the two germline ends. The length of the CDR3 is 11 residues. Germline V CDR1 and CDR2: WSHSY, SAAADI.

The chain carries TRBV28 and TRBJ1-4; D not certain. Germline V gene lookup returns CDR1 MDHEN and CDR2 SYDVKM. The V gene lost 8 bases and the J gene lost 7 bases, with 11 bases spanning the gap. This CDR3 has 12 amino acids. CDR3 DNA sequence: TGTGCCAGCGGAGGTGGGAGTGAAAAACTGTTTTTT. This sequence encodes CASGGGSEKLFF.

The rearrangement uses TRBV5-1 and TRBJ1-1; D gene ambiguous. CDR1 is SGHRS, CDR2 YFSETQ, per germline. Trimming removed 4 bases at V and 4 bases at J, with 17 bases between. The CDR3 totals 15 residues. The CDR3 coding sequence is TGCGCCAGCAGCCCGTCTAGCCGGACGGGCACTGAAGCTTTCTTT. This translates into CASSPSSRTGTEAFF.

The chain links TRBV3-1 (or the pseudogene TRBV3-2) to TRBJ2-1; 7 bases are a match to TRBD2. The CDR3 totals 15 residues. With 8 bases clipped from V and 6 bases from J, the junction kept 13 bases outside the gene matches. Germline CDR1 and CDR2: LGHDT and YNNKEL (reference sequence). The DNA of the CDR3 is TGTGCCAGCTCTACCGGACTAGAACCGGTCAATGAGCAGTTCTTC. Encoded protein: CASSTGLEPVNEQFF.

V usage is TRBV12-3 or TRBV12-4 and J usage is TRBJ2-7, with TRBD2 as a possible D gene (6 bases). CDR3 length equals 13 residues. V lost 0 bases, J lost 4 bases, and 7 bases lay in between. The CDR3 protein is CASSLAGSYEQYF. Written as DNA, the CDR3 is TGTGCCAGCAGTTTAGCCGGGAGTTACGAGCAGTACTTC.

This clone was recorded once. This chain joins TRBV10-3 and TRBJ1-1, with TRBD1 as a possible D gene (5 bases). The CDR3 covers 15 residues. The germline V and J ends were trimmed by 3 bases and 4 bases, with 15 bases remaining between them. Germline V lookup: CDR1 ENHRY, CDR2 SYGVKD. The CDR3 DNA is TGTGCCATCAGTGATTACAGGTCGGGTCCCACTGAAGCTTTCTTT. The encoded protein is CAISDYRSGPTEAFF.

The V and J genes are TRBV19 and TRBJ2-1; 10 nucleotides align to TRBD2. CDR3 length: 18 amino acids. Germline trimming cut 5 bases from V and 3 bases from J; bases unmatched to any gene: 13. Germline-derived CDR1 and CDR2 are LNHDA and SQIVND (reference sequence). The CDR3: CASSQRWTSGEIYNEQFF. In DNA, the CDR3 is TGTGCCAGTAGTCAGCGCTGGACTAGCGGAGAAATCTACAATGAGCAGTTCTTC.

This clone appeared once. The chain recombines TRBV6-1 with TRBJ1-2, with D possibly TRBD1 on 6 matching bases. Germline values: CDR1 MNHNS, CDR2 SASEGT. V gave up 2 bases and J gave up 4 bases, with 17 bases separating them. There are 16 residues in the CDR3. The CDR3 reads CASSELGGAGSYGYTF. Written as DNA, the CDR3 is TGTGCCAGCAGTGAACTAGGGGGGGCCGGCAGCTATGGCTACACCTTC.

The chain carries TRBV5-1 and TRBJ1-4; D call uncertain. Trimming left V 0 bases short and J 8 bases short, with 11 bases between. The germline gives CDR1 SGHRS, CDR2 YFSETQ. CDR3 length: 14 amino acids. CDR3 sequence: CASSLDLAGEKLFF. Here the CDR3 DNA reads TGCGCCAGCAGCTTGGACTTGGCAGGCGAAAAACTGTTTTTT.